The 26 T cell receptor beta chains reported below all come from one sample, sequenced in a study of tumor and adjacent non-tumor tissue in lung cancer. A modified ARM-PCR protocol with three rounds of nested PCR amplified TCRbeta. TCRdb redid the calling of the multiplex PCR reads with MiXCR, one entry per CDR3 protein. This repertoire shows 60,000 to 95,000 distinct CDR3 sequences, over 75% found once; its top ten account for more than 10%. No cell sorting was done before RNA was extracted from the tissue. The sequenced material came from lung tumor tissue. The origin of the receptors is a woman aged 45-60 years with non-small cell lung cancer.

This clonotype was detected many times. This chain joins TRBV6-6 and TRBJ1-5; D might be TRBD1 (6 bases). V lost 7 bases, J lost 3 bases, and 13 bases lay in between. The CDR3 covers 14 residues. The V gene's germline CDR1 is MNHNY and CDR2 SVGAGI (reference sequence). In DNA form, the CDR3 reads TGTGCCAGCACCCCGACAGGAGACAATCAGCCCCAGCATTTT. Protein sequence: CASTPTGDNQPQHF.

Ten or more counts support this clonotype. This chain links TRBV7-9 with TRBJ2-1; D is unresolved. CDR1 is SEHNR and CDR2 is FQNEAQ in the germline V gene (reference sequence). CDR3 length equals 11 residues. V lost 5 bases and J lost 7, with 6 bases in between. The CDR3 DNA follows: TGTGCCAGCAGCCCGGAAAATGAGCAGTTCTTC. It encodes CASSPENEQFF.

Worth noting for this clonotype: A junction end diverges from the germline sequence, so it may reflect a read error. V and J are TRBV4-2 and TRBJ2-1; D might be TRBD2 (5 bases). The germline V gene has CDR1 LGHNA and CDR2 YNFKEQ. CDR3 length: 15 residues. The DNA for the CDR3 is TGTTCCAGTAGCCAAGACCAAGCGGCCTACAATGAGCAGTTCTTC. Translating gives CSSSQDQAAYNEQFF.

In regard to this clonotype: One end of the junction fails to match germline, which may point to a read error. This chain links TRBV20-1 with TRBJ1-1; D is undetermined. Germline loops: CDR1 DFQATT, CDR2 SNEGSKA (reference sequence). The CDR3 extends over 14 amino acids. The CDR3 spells CSARDGYMNTEAFF. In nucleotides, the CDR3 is TGCAGTGCTAGAGACGGATACATGAACACTGAAGCATTCTTT.

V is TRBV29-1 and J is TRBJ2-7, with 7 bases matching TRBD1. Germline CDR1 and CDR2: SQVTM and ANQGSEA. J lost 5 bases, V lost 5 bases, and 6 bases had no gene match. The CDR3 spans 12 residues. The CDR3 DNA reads TGCAGCGTTCGTGTGGACAGGAACGAGCAGTACTTC. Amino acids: CSVRVDRNEQYF.

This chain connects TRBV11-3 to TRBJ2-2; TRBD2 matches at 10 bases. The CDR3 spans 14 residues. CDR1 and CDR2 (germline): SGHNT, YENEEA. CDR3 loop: CASSLAGVTGELFF. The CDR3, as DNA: TGTGCAAGTAGCCTAGCGGGGGTCACCGGGGAGCTGTTTTTT.

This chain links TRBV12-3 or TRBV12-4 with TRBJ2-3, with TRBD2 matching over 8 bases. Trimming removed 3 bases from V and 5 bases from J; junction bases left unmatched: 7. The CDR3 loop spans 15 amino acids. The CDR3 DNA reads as TGTGCCAGCAGTTTCCGGCTAGCGGGTATAGATACGCAGTATTTT. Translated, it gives CASSFRLAGIDTQYF.

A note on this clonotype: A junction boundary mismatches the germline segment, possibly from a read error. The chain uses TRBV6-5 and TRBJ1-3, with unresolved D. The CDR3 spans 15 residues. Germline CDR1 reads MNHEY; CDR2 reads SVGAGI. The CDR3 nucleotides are TGTGCCAGCAGTTACGTTCCCGTCTCTGGAAACATCATATATTTT. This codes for CASSYVPVSGNIIYF.

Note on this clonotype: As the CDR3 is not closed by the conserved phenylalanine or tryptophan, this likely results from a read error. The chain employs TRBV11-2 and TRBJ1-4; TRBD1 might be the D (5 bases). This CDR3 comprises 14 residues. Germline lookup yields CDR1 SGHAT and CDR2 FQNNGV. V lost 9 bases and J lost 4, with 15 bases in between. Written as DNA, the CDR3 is TGTGCCAGTTGCTTAGCAGGGATTAATGAAAAACTGTTTTCT. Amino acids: CASCLAGINEKLFS.

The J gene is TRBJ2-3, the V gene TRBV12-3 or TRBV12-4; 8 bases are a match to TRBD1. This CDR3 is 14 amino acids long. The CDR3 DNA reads TGTGCTAACATCCGGACAGGGAGCACAGATACGCAGTATTTT. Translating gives CANIRTGSTDTQYF.

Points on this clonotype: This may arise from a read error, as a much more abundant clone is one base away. CDR3 protein: CSAREGTGFTEAFF. The CDR3 DNA follows: TGCAGTGCTAGAGAAGGGACAGGTTTTACTGAAGCTTTCTTT. The chain combines TRBV20-1 with TRBJ1-1, with TRBD1 identical over 8 bases. The trim removed 0 bases at V and 5 bases at J, leaving 5 bases unmatched. The CDR3 contains 14 residues. Germline values: CDR1 DFQATT, CDR2 SNEGSKA (reference sequence).

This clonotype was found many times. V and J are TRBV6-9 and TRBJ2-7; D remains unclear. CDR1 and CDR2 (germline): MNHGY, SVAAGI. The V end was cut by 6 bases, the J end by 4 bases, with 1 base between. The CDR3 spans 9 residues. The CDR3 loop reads CASRYEQYF. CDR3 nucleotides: TGTGCCAGCAGGTACGAGCAGTACTTC.

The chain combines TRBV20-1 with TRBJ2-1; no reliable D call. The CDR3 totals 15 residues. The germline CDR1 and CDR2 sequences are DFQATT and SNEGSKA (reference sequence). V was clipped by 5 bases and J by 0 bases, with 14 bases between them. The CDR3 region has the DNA TGCAGTGCTGCCCCCCCTAACTACTCCTACAATGAGCAGTTCTTC. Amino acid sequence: CSAAPPNYSYNEQFF.

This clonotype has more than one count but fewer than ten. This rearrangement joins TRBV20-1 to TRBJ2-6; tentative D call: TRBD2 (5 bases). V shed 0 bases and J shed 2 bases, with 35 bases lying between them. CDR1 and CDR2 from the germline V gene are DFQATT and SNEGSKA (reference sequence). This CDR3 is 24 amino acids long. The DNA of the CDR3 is TGCAGTGCTAGAGATCATGAGGGAAACGCCGAAAGATACTGGCTTAGAACTGGGGCCAACGTCCTGACTTTC. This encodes CSARDHEGNAERYWLRTGANVLTF.

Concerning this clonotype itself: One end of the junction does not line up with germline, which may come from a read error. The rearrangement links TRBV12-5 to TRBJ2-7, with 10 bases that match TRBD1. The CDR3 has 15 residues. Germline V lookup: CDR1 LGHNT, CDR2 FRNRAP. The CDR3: CTSGPGTGEPYEQYF. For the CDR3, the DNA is TGTACTAGTGGTCCCGGGACAGGGGAACCCTACGAGCAGTACTTC. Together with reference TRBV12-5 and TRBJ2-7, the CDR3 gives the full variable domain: DARVTQTPRHKVTEMGQEVTMRCQPILGHNTVFWYRQTMMQGLELLAYFRNRAPLDDSGMPKDRFSAEMPDATLATLKIQPSEPRDSAVYFCTSGPGTGEPYEQYFGPGTRLTVT.

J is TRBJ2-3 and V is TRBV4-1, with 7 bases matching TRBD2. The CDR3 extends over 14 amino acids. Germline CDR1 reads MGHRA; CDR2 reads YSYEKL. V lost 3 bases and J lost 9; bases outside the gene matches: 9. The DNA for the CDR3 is TGCGCCAGCAGCCACAGGGCGGGAGCTGAAACGCAGTATTTT. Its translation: CASSHRAGAETQYF.

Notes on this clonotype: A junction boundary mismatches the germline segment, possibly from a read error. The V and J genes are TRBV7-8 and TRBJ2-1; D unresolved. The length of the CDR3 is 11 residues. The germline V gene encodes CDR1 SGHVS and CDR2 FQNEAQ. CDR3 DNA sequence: TGTGCCGGCAGCTTCGTGGATGAGCAGTTCTTC. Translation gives CAGSFVDEQFF.

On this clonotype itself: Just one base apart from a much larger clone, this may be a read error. CDR3 coding DNA: TGCGCCAGCGGTGGGCTGACGGTAGATAACTATGGCTACACCTTC. Protein sequence: CASGGLTVDNYGYTF. This chain uses TRBV5-1 with TRBJ1-2, with no clear D. CDR3 size: 15 residues. V was trimmed by 7 bases and J by 1 base, leaving 17 bases between them. CDR1 and CDR2 (germline): SGHRS, YFSETQ.

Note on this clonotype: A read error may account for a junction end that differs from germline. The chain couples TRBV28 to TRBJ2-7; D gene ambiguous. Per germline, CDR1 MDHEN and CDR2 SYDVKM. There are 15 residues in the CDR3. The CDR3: CTSSLADLVSYEQYF. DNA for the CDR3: TGTACCAGCAGTTTGGCAGACTTAGTTAGCTACGAGCAGTACTTC.

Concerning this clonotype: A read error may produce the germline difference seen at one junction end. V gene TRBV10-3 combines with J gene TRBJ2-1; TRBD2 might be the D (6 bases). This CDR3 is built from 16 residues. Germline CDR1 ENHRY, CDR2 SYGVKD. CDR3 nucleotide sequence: TGTGCCATCAGTGAGTCAGGGACTGGCGTGCTAAATGAGCTGTTCTTC. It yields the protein CAISESGTGVLNELFF.

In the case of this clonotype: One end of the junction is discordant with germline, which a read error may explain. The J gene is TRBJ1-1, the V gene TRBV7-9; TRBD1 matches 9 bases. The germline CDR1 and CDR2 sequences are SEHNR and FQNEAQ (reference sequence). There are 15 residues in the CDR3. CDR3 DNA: TGTGCCAGCAGCTCAGGGACAGGGATGAACACTGAAGCTCTCTTT. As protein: CASSSGTGMNTEALF.

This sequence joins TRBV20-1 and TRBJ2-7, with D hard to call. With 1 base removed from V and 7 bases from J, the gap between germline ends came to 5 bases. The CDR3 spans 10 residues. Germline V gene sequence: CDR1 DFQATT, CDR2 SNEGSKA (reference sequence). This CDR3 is CSARVGEQYF. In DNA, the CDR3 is TGCAGTGCTAGAGTAGGAGAGCAGTACTTC.

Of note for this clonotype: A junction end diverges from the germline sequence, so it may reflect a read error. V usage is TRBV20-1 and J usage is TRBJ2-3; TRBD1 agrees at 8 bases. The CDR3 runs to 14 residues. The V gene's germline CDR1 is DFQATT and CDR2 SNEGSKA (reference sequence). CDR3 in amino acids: CSASGQGNTDTEYF. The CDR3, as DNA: TGCAGTGCCAGTGGACAGGGAAACACAGATACGGAGTATTTT.

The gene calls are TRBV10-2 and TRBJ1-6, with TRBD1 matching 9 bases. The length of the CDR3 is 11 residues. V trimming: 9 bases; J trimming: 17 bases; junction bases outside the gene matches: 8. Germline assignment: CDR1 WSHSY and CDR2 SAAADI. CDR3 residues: CASSRDRGIHF. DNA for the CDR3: TGCGCCAGTAGTAGAGACAGGGGGATCCACTTT.

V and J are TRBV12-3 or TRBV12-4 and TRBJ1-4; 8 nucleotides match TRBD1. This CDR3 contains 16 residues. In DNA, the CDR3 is TGTGCGAGCCACCTCCGCAAAACAGGGGGAGGAGAAAAACTGTTTTTT. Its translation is CASHLRKTGGGEKLFF.

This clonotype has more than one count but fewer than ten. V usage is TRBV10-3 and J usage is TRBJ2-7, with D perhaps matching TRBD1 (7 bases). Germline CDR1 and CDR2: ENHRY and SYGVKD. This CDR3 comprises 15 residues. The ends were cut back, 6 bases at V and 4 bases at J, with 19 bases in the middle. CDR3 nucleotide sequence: TGTGCCATCAGGGCGGAGGGCAGGGGGGAGTACGAGCAGTACTTC. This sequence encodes CAIRAEGRGEYEQYF.